This T cell receptor beta chain was sequenced in a study of CD8+ T cells in alopecia areata (dated by TCRdb to the late 2010s). Background for the entire study: Skin from C3H/HeJ donors with spontaneous alopecia (6-12 months old) was grafted onto female C3H/HeJ recipients that were 7-10 weeks old. In both human patients and the C3H/HeJ mouse model, the study applied high-throughput TCRbeta sequencing to look at T cell clonal expansion in alopecia areata. Human TCRbeta sequencing covered scalp tissue and sorted CD4+ and CD8+ peripheral blood T cells from patchy and totalis/universalis alopecia areata patients and healthy controls. Scalp clonality was compared across normal scalp (n=4), patchy alopecia areata scalp (n=8), and alopecia totalis/universalis scalp (n=8). RNA came from the PAXgene miRNA kit for fixed scalp, the miRNeasy kit for PBMCs, and the RNeasy kit for mouse skin. Amplification of TCRbeta CDR3 regions was done by immunoSEQ multiplex PCR using 35 Vbeta forward primers and 13 Jbeta reverse primers. Study-wide findings and limitations: Compared with mice, TCR sequences shared between patients were less clear, possibly partly because of HLA diversity across the patient population. Resident alphabeta T cells in normal human skin are also sequenced, complicating scalp TCR repertoire analysis, unlike mouse skin dominated by gammadelta T cells. Higher clonality and more expanded CD8+ clones were observed in lesional scalp than in normal scalp, particularly in alopecia totalis/universalis, a finding suggestive of antigenic drive.

Library preparation was by the immunoSEQ multiplex PCR assay. RNA was extracted from all samples and reverse transcribed into cDNA as template for TCR sequencing. First-strand cDNA was synthesized using SuperScript III with a 2:1 mix of oligo-dT and random hexamers. A synthetic immune receptor repertoire was used to measure amplification bias, and any remaining bias was corrected computationally. Libraries were sequenced on Illumina HiSeq with 60 bp reads covering the CDR3, read from J toward V. In the paper's pipeline: After raw reads were preprocessed to remove errors, the CDR3 was defined following IMGT conventions as running from the conserved cysteine to phenylalanine. Clonality was computed by normalizing Shannon entropy by log2 of the number of productive unique TCRs and subtracting the result from 1. Whether scalp clones were CD4 or CD8 was inferred by matching scalp TCRbeta sequences against CD4 and CD8 repertoires sorted from blood. Drawn from immuneACCESS, this table holds only the in-frame rearrangements with V and J called that TCRdb kept. Clones are partly lost; checked studies trace under half to an unresolved V gene and leave the rest unexplained. V, J and clone size were drawn from that table, and D and trimming were deduced from the DNA. This sample has more than 250,000 clones, none of them a singleton. The top ten clones comprise more than 0.95% of the sample.

Pooled mouse cutaneous lymph node cells were stained for CD4, CD8alpha, NKG2D, NKG2ACE and other markers, then sorted on a BD Influx. This clone was picked up a small number of times. Its target antigen remains unknown. For this mouse receptor, gene names and germline sequences are murine. The clonotype comes from a C3H/HeJ mouse with alopecia areata. The mouse line in question has MHC haplotype H2-k. The sequenced sample was CD4+ T cells sorted from a lymph node.

The CDR3 region reads CASSYPQGAYAEQFF. Incomplete CDR3 DNA: TGTGCCAGCAGTTATCCTCAGGGGGCCTATGCT. Recombination connected TRBV14 to TRBJ2-1; TRBD1 agrees with 8 junctional bases. The read ends 4 residues shy of where the CDR3 ends; the end is completed using the germline J gene. From the cysteine up to the phenylalanine, the CDR3 has a length of 15 residues. The 33 bases shown cover part of the CDR3, and their frame starts at base 1. Here V drops 3 bases and J drops 3 bases, and the junction holds 5 bases not matched to any gene. CDR1 and CDR2 (SGHDT, FRDEAV) derive from the germline V gene.